The 25 T cell receptor beta chains reported below all come from one sample, sequenced in a study of T cell repertoires in cytomegalovirus infection. TCRdb redid the calling of the reads with MiXCR, one entry per CDR3 protein. The repertoire holds some 450,000 distinct CDR3 sequences, approximately 31% seen once, with approximately 15% in the top ten. The specimen sequenced was PBMCs. The receptors here all came from a human donor in good health (CMV status not recorded). Some clones in this sample may be carry-over from other donors' samples.

This clonotype was detected once. The J gene is TRBJ2-7, the V gene TRBV20-1; weak D call: TRBD2 (5 bases). V lost 0 bases and J lost 7, with 13 bases in between. This CDR3 contains 13 residues. Germline CDR1 DFQATT, CDR2 SNEGSKA (reference sequence). Written as DNA, the CDR3 is TGCAGTGCTAGAGATGGCGTCCGAGGGGAGCAGTACTTC. Protein product: CSARDGVRGEQYF.

The chain has TRBV12-3 or TRBV12-4 and TRBJ1-2; weak D call: TRBD1 (5 bases). Between the trimmed V and J ends, which lost 1 base and 8 bases, there was a span of 14 bases. The CDR3 loop spans 14 amino acids. CDR3 in DNA: TGTGCCAGCAGTTTAGGAGGGGCGGAGGGCGGCTACACCTTC. Translating gives CASSLGGAEGGYTF.

This clonotype was counted at least ten times. V is TRBV6-2 or TRBV6-3 and J is TRBJ1-1, with TRBD1 matching 7 bases. The CDR3 length is 16 residues. The J segment lost 1 base and the V segment lost 6 bases, leaving 11 bases of the junction unmatched. Germline assignment: CDR1 MNHEY and CDR2 SVGEGT. The CDR3 DNA follows: TGTGCCAGCAGAGCACCGGGACAGAAAGAGAACACTGAAGCTTTCTTT. Translating gives CASRAPGQKENTEAFF.

This chain connects TRBV5-4 to TRBJ2-1; the match to TRBD2 covers 10 bases. V lost 0 bases to trimming and J lost 2 bases; unmatched junction nucleotides: 8. Germline CDR1 reads SGHNT; CDR2 reads YYREEE (reference sequence). The length of the CDR3 is 18 residues. CDR3 sequence (DNA): TGTGCCAGCAGCTTGGGGATTAGCGGGGGGTACACCTACAATGAGCAGTTCTTC. It translates to CASSLGISGGYTYNEQFF.

Here the CDR3 reads CASRSGLYGYTF. CDR3 coding DNA: TGTGCCAGTAGATCAGGCCTCTATGGCTACACCTTC. This rearrangement joins TRBV19 to TRBJ1-2, with D unresolved. V was cut by 6 bases and J by 4 bases, with 9 bases left in between. Germline V CDR1 and CDR2: LNHDA, SQIVND (reference sequence). The CDR3 has 12 residues.

This clonotype appeared many times. The J gene is TRBJ1-5, the V gene TRBV19, with no clear D. CDR1 LNHDA and CDR2 SQIVND come from the germline V gene (reference sequence). The germline V and J ends were trimmed by 6 bases and 1 base, with 13 bases remaining between them. There are 15 residues in the CDR3. CDR3 sequence (DNA): TGTGCCAGTAGGGTCGGGTCGTCGAGCAATCAGCCCCAGCATTTT. It is translated as CASRVGSSSNQPQHF.

Of note for this clonotype: This sequence may be a read error, since a much larger clone differs from it by one base. V usage is TRBV6-4 and J usage is TRBJ2-3; TRBD2 matches 13 bases. This CDR3 contains 14 residues. The germline CDR1 and CDR2 sequences are MRHNA and SNTAGT. In DNA form, the CDR3 reads TGTGCCATCAGTGGGACTAGCGGGGCAGATACGCAGTATTTT. This codes for CAISGTSGADTQYF.

This clonotype was observed at least ten times. This rearrangement joins TRBV7-2 to TRBJ1-5, with TRBD1 as a possible D gene (6 bases). V lost 7 bases, J lost 0 bases, and 22 bases lay in between. Germline CDR1 is SGHTA and CDR2 is FQGNSA. The CDR3 consists of 18 residues. CDR3 protein: CASILRGGRNISNQPQHF. In nucleotides, the CDR3 is TGTGCCAGCATCCTTCGCGGGGGCAGGAACATTAGCAATCAGCCCCAGCATTTT.

In its sample, this clonotype was seen a few times. This chain connects TRBV14 to TRBJ2-3, with no clear D. The germline CDR1 and CDR2 sequences are SGHDN and FVKESK. The CDR3 has 13 amino acids. Trimming removed 3 bases from V and 0 bases from J, with 4 bases in between. The CDR3 protein is CASSHISTDTQYF. The CDR3 DNA sequence: TGTGCCAGCAGCCACATTAGCACAGATACGCAGTATTTT.

The chain is built from TRBV12-3 or TRBV12-4 and TRBJ1-5; the match to TRBD1 covers 7 bases. The CDR3 is made up of 15 amino acids. V was pared by 1 base and J by 3 bases, with 3 bases of the junction left unmatched. The CDR3 DNA reads as TGTGCCAGCAGTTTAGGCGGGACAGACAATCAGCCCCAGCATTTT. Translation: CASSLGGTDNQPQHF.

This clonotype was seen a handful of times. CDR3 nucleotide sequence: TGTGCCAGTAGCCCGGACAGGGCTCCTGGGGCCAACGTCCTGACTTTC. Translated, it gives CASSPDRAPGANVLTF. V usage is TRBV19 and J usage is TRBJ2-6; 8 bases are shared with TRBD1. The germline V gene encodes CDR1 LNHDA and CDR2 SQIVND (reference sequence). The CDR3 covers 16 residues. The trim removed 6 bases at V and 2 bases at J, leaving 6 bases unmatched.

The rearrangement uses TRBV6-5 and TRBJ1-1, with unresolved D. The V end was cut by 6 bases, the J end by 4 bases, with 15 bases between. This CDR3 has 14 amino acids. Germline values: CDR1 MNHEY, CDR2 SVGAGI. CDR3 in amino acids: CASSQTYFPTEAFF. The CDR3 region has the DNA TGTGCCAGCAGCCAGACCTACTTCCCCACTGAAGCTTTCTTT.

This clonotype came up many times. This chain joins TRBV12-3 or TRBV12-4 and TRBJ1-4; D remains ambiguous. Trimming took 4 bases from V and 8 from J, leaving 5 bases between them. This CDR3 spans 11 amino acids. CDR3 bases: TGTGCCAGCAGTTCCGGGGAAAAACTGTTTTTT. Translated: CASSSGEKLFF.

The chain employs TRBV5-5 and TRBJ2-7; 10 nucleotides align to TRBD1. Germline V CDR1 and CDR2: SGHKS, YYEKEE (reference sequence). The V segment lost 5 bases and the J segment 0 bases; nucleotides outside the gene matches: 5. This CDR3 has 15 residues. Here the CDR3 reads CASSWGQGSSYEQYF. The CDR3 DNA is TGTGCCAGCAGTTGGGGACAGGGGAGCTCCTACGAGCAGTACTTC.

The chain uses TRBV12-3 or TRBV12-4 and TRBJ2-5, with D possibly matching TRBD2 (7 bases). V was pared by 1 base and J by 5 bases, with 11 bases between. This CDR3 has 14 residues. The chain's CDR3 is CASSLDGGPETQYF. DNA of the CDR3: TGTGCCAGCAGTTTAGACGGGGGGCCGGAGACCCAGTACTTC.

V usage is TRBV18 and J usage is TRBJ2-2, with TRBD2 as a possible D gene (5 bases). Germline CDR1 KGHSH, CDR2 LQKENI. V was clipped by 3 bases and J by 5 bases, with 13 bases between them. This CDR3 contains 15 residues. The CDR3, as DNA: TGTGCCAGCTCACCGACAAAATCGGGGACCGGGGAGCTGTTTTTT. Translating it yields CASSPTKSGTGELFF.

The V gene is TRBV4-1, the J gene TRBJ2-3; TRBD2 agrees at 14 bases. CDR1 is MGHRA and CDR2 is YSYEKL in the germline V gene. The V segment lost 3 bases and the J segment 3 bases; nucleotides outside the gene matches: 5. This CDR3 region has 17 residues. The CDR3 protein is CASSQTGTSGGTDTQYF. In DNA form, the CDR3 reads TGCGCCAGCAGCCAGACCGGGACTAGCGGGGGTACAGATACGCAGTATTTT.

The chain couples TRBV3-1 to TRBJ2-3; TRBD1 or TRBD2 may be the D gene (5 bases each). Trimming removed 1 base from V and 0 bases from J, with 8 bases in between. The germline gives CDR1 LGHDT, CDR2 YNNKEL (reference sequence). CDR3 length: 15 amino acids. CDR3 sequence (DNA): TGTGCCAGCAGCCAAGCCGGGGCAAGCACAGATACGCAGTATTTT. Protein: CASSQAGASTDTQYF.

V is TRBV19 and J is TRBJ1-2, with D possibly being TRBD1 (6 bases). The CDR3 spans 15 residues. Deletions cut 5 bases from V and 2 bases from J, with 15 bases between. Germline CDR1 and CDR2: LNHDA and SQIVND (reference sequence). CDR3 amino acids: CASSVIRTANYGYTF. The CDR3 DNA reads TGTGCCAGTAGTGTAATAAGGACAGCGAACTATGGCTACACCTTC.

V usage is TRBV20-1 and J usage is TRBJ2-3; D possibly corresponds to TRBD2 (5 bases). With 5 bases removed from V and 6 bases from J, the gap between germline ends came to 21 bases. From germline, CDR1 is DFQATT and CDR2 SNEGSKA (reference sequence). The CDR3 consists of 15 residues. The CDR3 DNA reads TGCAGTGCTCTCACTACCCAACCGGGCGGGGATACGCAGTATTTT. Translated: CSALTTQPGGDTQYF.

This clonotype was found a few times. The V gene is TRBV28, the J gene TRBJ2-1; D not certain. V shed 2 bases and J shed 7 bases, with 21 bases lying between them. Per germline, CDR1 MDHEN and CDR2 SYDVKM. The CDR3 covers 17 residues. CDR3 loop: CASSLPLGRLLLNEQFF. DNA of the CDR3: TGTGCCAGCAGTTTACCCCTCGGCAGGCTCTTACTGAATGAGCAGTTCTTC.

There are a few counts of this clonotype. The J gene is TRBJ1-1, the V gene TRBV6-5, with 8 bases aligning to TRBD1. From germline, CDR1 is MNHEY and CDR2 SVGAGI. This CDR3 contains 17 residues. V trimming: 0 bases; J trimming: 5 bases; junction bases outside the gene matches: 11. This chain's CDR3 is CASSYSRTQGARTEAFF. The CDR3 DNA sequence: TGTGCCAGCAGTTACTCGCGAACCCAGGGGGCGAGGACTGAAGCTTTCTTT.

This clonotype has at least ten counts. J is TRBJ1-1 and V is TRBV7-2, with D unclear. CDR1 is SGHTA and CDR2 is FQGNSA in the germline V gene. The CDR3 loop spans 15 amino acids. Trimming shortened V by 1 base and J by 0 bases, and 9 bases separated the two germline ends. The CDR3 is CASSLGVVMNTEAFF. The CDR3 DNA reads as TGTGCCAGCAGCTTAGGTGTGGTCATGAACACTGAAGCTTTCTTT.

Comment on this clonotype: A read error is likely, as this CDR3 ends without the conserved phenylalanine or tryptophan. CDR3 nucleotides: TGTGCCACCAGTGACCCCGGAAAGGGATGTAGCAATCAGCCCCAGCATTTG. Translating gives CATSDPGKGCSNQPQHL. The chain has TRBV24-1 and TRBJ1-5; D unresolved. The CDR3 covers 17 residues. Per the germline V gene, CDR1 is KGHDR and CDR2 is SFDVKD. V gave up 4 bases and J gave up 0 bases, with 15 bases separating them.

J is TRBJ1-5 and V is TRBV6-1; D is possibly TRBD1 (6 bases). V gave up 7 bases and J gave up 6 bases, with 22 bases separating them. The V gene's germline CDR1 is MNHNS and CDR2 SASEGT. There are 16 residues in the CDR3. The CDR3 loop reads CASTWGTTVGTQPQHF. CDR3 coding DNA: TGTGCCAGCACTTGGGGGACAACGGTGGGGACTCAGCCCCAGCATTTT.